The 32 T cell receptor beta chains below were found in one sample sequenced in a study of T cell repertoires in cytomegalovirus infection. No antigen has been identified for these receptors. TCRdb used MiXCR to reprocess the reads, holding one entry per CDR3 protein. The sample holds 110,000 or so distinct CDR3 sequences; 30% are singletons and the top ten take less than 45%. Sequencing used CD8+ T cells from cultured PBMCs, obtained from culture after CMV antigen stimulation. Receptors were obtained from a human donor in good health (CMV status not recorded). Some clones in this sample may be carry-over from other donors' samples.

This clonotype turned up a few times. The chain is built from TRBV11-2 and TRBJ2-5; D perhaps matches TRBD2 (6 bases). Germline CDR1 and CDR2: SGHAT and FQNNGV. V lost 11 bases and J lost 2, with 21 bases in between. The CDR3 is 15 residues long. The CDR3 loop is CAGGGSVAEQETQYF. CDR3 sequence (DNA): TGTGCCGGGGGAGGATCGGTAGCGGAGCAAGAGACCCAGTACTTC. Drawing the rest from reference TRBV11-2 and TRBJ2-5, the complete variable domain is EAGVAQSPRYKIIEKRQSVAFWCNPISGHATLYWYQQILGQGPKLLIQFQNNGVVDDSQLPKDRFSAERLKGVDSTLKIQPAKLEDSAVYLCAGGGSVAEQETQYFGPGTRLLVL.

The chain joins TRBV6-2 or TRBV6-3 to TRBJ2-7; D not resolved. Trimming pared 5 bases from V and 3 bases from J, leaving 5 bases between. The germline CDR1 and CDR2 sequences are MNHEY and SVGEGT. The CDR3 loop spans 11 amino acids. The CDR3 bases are TGTGCCAGCAGTCCACACTACGAGCAGTACTTC. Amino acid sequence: CASSPHYEQYF.

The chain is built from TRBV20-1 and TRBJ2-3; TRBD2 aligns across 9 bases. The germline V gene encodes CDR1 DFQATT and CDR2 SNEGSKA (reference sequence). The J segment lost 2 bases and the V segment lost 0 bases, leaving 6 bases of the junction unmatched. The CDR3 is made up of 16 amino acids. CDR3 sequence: CSARDWTSVSTDTQYF. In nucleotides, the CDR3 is TGCAGTGCTAGAGATTGGACTAGCGTCTCCACAGATACGCAGTATTTT.

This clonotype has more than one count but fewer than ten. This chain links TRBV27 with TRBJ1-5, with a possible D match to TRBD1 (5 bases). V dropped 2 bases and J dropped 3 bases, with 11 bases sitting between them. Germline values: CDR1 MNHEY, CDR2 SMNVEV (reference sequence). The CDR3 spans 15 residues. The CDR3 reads CASSLGRGVNQPQHF. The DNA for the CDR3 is TGTGCCAGCAGTTTAGGGAGGGGCGTCAATCAGCCCCAGCATTTT.

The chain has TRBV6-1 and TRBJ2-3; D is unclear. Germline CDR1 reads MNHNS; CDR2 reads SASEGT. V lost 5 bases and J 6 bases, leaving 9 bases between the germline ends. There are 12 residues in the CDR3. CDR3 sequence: CASSTNRDTQYF. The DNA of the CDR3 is TGTGCCAGCAGTACGAATCGGGATACGCAGTATTTT.

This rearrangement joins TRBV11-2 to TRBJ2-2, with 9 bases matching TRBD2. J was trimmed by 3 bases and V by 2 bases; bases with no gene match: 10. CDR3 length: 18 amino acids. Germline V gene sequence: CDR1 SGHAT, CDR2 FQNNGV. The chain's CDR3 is CASSLFPEAGGDTGELFF. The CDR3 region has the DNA TGTGCCAGCAGCTTATTCCCAGAGGCGGGGGGGGACACCGGGGAGCTGTTTTTT.

CDR3 region: CASSLSYGRNYGYTF. The CDR3 DNA is TGTGCCAGCAGTTTATCCTATGGGAGAAACTATGGCTACACCTTC. The chain joins TRBV27 to TRBJ1-2; D gene ambiguous. The CDR3 sequence is 15 residues long. V was shortened by 0 bases and J by 2 bases, with 10 bases between the two germline ends. The germline V gene has CDR1 MNHEY and CDR2 SMNVEV (reference sequence).

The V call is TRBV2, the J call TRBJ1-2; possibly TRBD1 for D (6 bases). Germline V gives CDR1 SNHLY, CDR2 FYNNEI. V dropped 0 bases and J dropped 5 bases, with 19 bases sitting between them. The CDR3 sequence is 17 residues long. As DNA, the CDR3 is TGTGCCAGCAGTGAAGCAGGGGGGGACCCTTTTGATTATGGCTACACCTTC. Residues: CASSEAGGDPFDYGYTF. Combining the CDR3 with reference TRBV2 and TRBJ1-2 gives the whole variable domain EPEVTQTPSHQVTQMGQEVILRCVPISNHLYFYWYRQILGQKVEFLVSFYNNEISEKSEIFDDQFSVERPDGSNFTLKIRSTKLEDSAMYFCASSEAGGDPFDYGYTFGSGTRLTVV.

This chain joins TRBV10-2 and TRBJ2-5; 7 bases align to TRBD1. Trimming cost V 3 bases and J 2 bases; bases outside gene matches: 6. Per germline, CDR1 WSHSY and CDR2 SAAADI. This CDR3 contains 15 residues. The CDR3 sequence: CASSDPGTAQETQYF. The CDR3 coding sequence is TGCGCCAGCAGTGACCCCGGGACAGCACAAGAGACCCAGTACTTC.

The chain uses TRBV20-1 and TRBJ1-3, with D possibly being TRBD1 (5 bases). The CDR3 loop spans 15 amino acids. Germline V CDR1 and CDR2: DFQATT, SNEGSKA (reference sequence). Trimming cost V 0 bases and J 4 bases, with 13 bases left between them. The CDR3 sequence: CSARERGGSGNTIYF. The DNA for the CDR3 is TGCAGTGCTAGAGAGCGCGGGGGATCGGGAAACACCATATATTTT.

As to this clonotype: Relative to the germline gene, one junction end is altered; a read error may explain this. CDR3 in amino acids: CASSASAGGSIDTQYF. CDR3 sequence (DNA): TGTGCCAGCAGTGCCTCAGCGGGGGGGAGCATAGATACGCAGTATTTT. The chain is built from TRBV6-4 and TRBJ2-3; 10 positions agree with TRBD2. Germline CDR1 MRHNA, CDR2 SNTAGT. CDR3 length equals 16 residues.

The CDR3 DNA reads TGTGCCAGCAGCGCCGGGACAGGGGGCCTTTATGGCTACACCTTC. This codes for CASSAGTGGLYGYTF. The chain links TRBV9 to TRBJ1-2; TRBD1 matches at 12 bases. The V gene end was trimmed by 3 bases and the J gene end by 5 bases; junction bases not matched to a gene: 5. The CDR3 is 15 amino acids. Germline CDR1 SGDLS, CDR2 YYNGEE.

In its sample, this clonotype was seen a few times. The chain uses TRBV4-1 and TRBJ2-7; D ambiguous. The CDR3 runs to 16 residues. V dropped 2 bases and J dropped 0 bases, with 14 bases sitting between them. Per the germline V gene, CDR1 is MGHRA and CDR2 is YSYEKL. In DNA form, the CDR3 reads TGCGCCAGCAGCCAATATGGAGCCGGATTCTCCTACGAGCAGTACTTC. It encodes CASSQYGAGFSYEQYF.

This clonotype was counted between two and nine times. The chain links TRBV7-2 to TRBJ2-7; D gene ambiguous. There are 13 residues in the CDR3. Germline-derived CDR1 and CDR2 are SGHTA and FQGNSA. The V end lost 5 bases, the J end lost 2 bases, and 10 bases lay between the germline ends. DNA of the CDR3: TGTGCCAGCAGCACGGGTTCGGCCTACGAGCAGTACTTC. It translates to CASSTGSAYEQYF. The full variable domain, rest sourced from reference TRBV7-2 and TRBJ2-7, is GAGVSQSPSNKVTEKGKDVELRCDPISGHTALYWYRQSLGQGLEFLIYFQGNSAPDKSGLPSDRFSAERTGGSVSTLTIQRTQQEDSAVYLCASSTGSAYEQYFGPGTRLTVT.

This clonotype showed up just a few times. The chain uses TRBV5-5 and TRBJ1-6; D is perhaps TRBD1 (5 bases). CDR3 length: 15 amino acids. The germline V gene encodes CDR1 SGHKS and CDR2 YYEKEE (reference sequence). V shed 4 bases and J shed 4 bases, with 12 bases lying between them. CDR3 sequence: CASSPGTGYNSPLHF. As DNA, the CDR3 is TGTGCCAGCAGCCCTGGGACCGGTTATAATTCACCCCTCCACTTT.

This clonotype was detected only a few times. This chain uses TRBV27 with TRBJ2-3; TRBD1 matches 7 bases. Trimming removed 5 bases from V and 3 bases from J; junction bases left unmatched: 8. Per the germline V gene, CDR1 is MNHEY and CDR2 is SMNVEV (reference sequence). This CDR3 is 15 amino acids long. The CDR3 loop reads CASSVSGTVTDTQYF. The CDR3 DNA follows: TGTGCCAGCAGTGTTTCCGGGACAGTTACAGATACGCAGTATTTT.

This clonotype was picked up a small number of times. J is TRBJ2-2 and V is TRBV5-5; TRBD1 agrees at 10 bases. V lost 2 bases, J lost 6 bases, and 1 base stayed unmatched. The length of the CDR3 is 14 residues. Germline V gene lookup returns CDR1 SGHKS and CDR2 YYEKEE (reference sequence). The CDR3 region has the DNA TGTGCCAGCAGCTTCGGGACAGGGGCCGGGGAGCTGTTTTTT. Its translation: CASSFGTGAGELFF.

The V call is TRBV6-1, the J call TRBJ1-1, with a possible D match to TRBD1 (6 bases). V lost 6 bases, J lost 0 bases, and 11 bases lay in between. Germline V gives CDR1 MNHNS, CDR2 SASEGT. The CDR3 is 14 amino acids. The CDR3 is CASRETGMNTEAFF. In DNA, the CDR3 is TGTGCCAGCAGGGAGACAGGTATGAACACTGAAGCTTTCTTT.

The CDR3 protein is CAISSPDGYTF. The DNA for the CDR3 is TGTGCCATCAGTAGTCCTGATGGCTACACCTTC. The J gene is TRBJ1-2, the V gene TRBV10-3; D remains ambiguous. V gave up 5 bases and J gave up 6 bases, with 7 bases separating them. Germline CDR1 and CDR2: ENHRY and SYGVKD. The CDR3 runs to 11 residues.

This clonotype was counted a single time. The CDR3: CASQGFMNTEAFF. CDR3 in DNA: TGTGCCAGCCAGGGATTCATGAACACTGAAGCTTTCTTT. V gene TRBV6-1 combines with J gene TRBJ1-1; the D gene is possibly TRBD1 (5 bases). The CDR3 consists of 13 residues. The germline V and J ends were trimmed by 8 bases and 0 bases, with 10 bases remaining between them. Germline CDR1 is MNHNS and CDR2 is SASEGT.

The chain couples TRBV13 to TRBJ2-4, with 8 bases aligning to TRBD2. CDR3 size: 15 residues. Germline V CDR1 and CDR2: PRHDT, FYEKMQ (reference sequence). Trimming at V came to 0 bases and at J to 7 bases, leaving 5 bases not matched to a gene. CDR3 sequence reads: CASSLGSGGFNIQYF. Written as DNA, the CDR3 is TGTGCCAGCAGCTTAGGGTCGGGAGGGTTCAACATTCAGTACTTC. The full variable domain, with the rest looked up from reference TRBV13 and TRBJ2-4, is AAGVIQSPRHLIKEKRETATLKCYPIPRHDTVYWYQQGPGQDPQFLISFYEKMQSDKGSIPDRFSAQQFSDYHSELNMSSLELGDSALYFCASSLGSGGFNIQYFGAGTRLSVL.

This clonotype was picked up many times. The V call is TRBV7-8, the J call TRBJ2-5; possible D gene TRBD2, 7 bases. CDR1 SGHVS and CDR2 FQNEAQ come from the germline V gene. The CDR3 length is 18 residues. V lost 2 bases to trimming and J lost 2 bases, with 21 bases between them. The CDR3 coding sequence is TGTGCCAGCAGCTTAAAGGATGATCCGGGGGGCCTACAAGAGACCCAGTACTTC. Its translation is CASSLKDDPGGLQETQYF.

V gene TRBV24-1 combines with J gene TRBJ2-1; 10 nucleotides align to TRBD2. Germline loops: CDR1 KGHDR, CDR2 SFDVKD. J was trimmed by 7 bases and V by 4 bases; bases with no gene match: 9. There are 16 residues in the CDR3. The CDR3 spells CATSDPAGGLLNEQFF. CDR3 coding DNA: TGTGCCACCAGTGACCCAGCGGGGGGGCTTTTGAATGAGCAGTTCTTC.

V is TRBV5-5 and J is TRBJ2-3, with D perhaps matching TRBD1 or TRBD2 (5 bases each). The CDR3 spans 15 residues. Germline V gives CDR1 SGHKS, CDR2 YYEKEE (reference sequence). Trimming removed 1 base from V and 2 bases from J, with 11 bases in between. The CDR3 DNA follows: TGTGCCAGCAGCTTGCGGGGACGACTCACAGATACGCAGTATTTT. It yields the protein CASSLRGRLTDTQYF.

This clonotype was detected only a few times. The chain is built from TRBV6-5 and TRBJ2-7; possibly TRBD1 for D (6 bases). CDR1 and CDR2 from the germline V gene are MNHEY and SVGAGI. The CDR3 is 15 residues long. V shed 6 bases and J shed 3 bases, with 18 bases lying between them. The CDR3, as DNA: TGTGCCAGCAGCCGGGGCCAGGGGCCTCACTACGAGCAGTACTTC. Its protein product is CASSRGQGPHYEQYF.

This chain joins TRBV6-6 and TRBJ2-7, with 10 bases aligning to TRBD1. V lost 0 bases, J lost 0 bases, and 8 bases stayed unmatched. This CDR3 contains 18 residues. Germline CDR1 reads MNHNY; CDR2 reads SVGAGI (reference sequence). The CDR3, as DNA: TGTGCCAGCAGTTACTCGATGGGACAGGGGAGTACCTCCTACGAGCAGTACTTC. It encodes CASSYSMGQGSTSYEQYF.

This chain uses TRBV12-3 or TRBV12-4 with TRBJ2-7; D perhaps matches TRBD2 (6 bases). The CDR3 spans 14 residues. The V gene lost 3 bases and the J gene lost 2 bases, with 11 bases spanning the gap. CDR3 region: CASSFPGEPYEQYF. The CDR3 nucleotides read TGTGCCAGCAGTTTTCCGGGAGAGCCCTACGAGCAGTACTTC.

Here the CDR3 DNA reads TGTGCCAGTAGTATGGGGACAGGGGAATTCATCTTCTACAATGAGCAGTTCTTC. Translating it yields CASSMGTGEFIFYNEQFF. The V call is TRBV19, the J call TRBJ2-1; 10 bases map to TRBD1. The germline gives CDR1 LNHDA, CDR2 SQIVND (reference sequence). The CDR3 has 18 amino acids. V lost 3 bases, J lost 3 bases, and 11 bases stayed unmatched. Full variable domain (missing parts from reference TRBV19 and TRBJ2-1): DGGITQSPKYLFRKEGQNVTLSCEQNLNHDAMYWYRQDPGQGLRLIYYSQIVNDFQKGDIAEGYSVSREKKESFPLTVTSAQKNPTAFYLCASSMGTGEFIFYNEQFFGPGTRLTVL.

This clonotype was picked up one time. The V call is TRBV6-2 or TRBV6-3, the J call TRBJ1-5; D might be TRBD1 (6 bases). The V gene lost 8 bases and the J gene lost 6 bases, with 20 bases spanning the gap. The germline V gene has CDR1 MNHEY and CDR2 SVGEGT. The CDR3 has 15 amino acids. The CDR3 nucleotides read TGTGCCAGCGGAGTCGGGGGGCGACCGATTCAGCCCCAGCATTTT. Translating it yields CASGVGGRPIQPQHF.

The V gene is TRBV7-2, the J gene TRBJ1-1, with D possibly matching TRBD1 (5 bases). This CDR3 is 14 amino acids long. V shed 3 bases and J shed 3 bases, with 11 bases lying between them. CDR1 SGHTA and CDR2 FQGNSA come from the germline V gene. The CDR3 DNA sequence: TGTGCCAGCAGCTTGGCGCAGGGATACACTGAAGCTTTCTTT. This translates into CASSLAQGYTEAFF.

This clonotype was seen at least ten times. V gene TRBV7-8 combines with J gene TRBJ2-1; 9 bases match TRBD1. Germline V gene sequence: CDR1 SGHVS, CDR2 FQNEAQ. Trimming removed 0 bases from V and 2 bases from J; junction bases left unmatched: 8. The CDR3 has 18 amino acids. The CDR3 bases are TGTGCCAGCAGCTTAGCCGGGACAGGGTGGAGTCCCTACAATGAGCAGTTCTTC. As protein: CASSLAGTGWSPYNEQFF.

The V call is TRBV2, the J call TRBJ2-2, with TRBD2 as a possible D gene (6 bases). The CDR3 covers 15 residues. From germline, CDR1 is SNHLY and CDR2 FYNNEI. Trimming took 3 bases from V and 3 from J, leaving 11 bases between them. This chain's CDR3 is CASSDVRRDTGELFF. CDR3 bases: TGTGCCAGCAGTGACGTCCGGAGGGACACCGGGGAGCTGTTTTTT.